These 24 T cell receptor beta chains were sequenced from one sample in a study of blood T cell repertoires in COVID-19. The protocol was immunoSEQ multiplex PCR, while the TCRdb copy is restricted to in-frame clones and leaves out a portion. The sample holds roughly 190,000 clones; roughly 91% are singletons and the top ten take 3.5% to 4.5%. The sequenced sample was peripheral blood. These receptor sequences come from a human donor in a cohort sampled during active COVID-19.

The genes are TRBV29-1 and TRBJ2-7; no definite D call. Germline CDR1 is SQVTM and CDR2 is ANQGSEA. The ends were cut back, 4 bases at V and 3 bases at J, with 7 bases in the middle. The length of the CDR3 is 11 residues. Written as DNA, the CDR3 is TGCAGCGTTGTAGGCGGCTACGAGCAGTACTTC. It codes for CSVVGGYEQYF.

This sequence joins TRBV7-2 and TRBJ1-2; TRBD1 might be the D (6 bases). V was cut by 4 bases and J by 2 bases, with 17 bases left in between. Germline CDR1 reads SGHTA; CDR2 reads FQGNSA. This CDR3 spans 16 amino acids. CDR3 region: CASSSRLTGLNYGYTF. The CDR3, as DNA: TGTGCCAGCAGCTCGAGACTAACAGGGCTGAACTATGGCTACACCTTC.

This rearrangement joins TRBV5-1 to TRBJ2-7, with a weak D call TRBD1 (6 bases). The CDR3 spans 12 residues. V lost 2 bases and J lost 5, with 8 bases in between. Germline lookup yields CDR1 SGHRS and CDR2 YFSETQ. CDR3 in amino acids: CASSFYRDEQYF. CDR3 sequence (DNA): TGCGCCAGCAGCTTTTACAGGGACGAGCAGTACTTC.

CDR3 sequence reads: CASSLVTDGYTF. The CDR3 nucleotides are TGTGCCAGCAGCTTGGTGACAGATGGCTACACCTTC. The chain recombines TRBV5-6 with TRBJ1-2; D may be TRBD1 (5 bases). CDR1 SGHDT and CDR2 YYEEEE come from the germline V gene. V was cut by 0 bases and J by 6 bases, with 6 bases left in between. The CDR3 covers 12 residues.

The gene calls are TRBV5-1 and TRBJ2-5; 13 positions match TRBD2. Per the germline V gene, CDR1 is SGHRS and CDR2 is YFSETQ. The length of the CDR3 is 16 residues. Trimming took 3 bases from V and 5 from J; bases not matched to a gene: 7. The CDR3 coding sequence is TGCGCCAGCAGCTGGACCGGGACTAGCGGGATGGAGACCCAGTACTTC. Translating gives CASSWTGTSGMETQYF.

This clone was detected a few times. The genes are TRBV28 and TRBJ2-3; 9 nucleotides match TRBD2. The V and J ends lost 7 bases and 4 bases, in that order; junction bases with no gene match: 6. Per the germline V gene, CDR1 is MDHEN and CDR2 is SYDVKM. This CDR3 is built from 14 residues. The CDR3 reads CASNSGSPADTQYF. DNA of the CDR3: TGTGCCAGCAATAGCGGGAGCCCCGCAGATACGCAGTATTTT.

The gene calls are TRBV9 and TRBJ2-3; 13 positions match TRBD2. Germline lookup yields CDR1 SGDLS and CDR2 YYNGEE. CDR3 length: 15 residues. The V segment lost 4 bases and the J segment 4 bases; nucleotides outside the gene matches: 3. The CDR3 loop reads CASSTSGRAADTQYF. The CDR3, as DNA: TGTGCCAGCAGCACTAGCGGGAGGGCAGCAGATACGCAGTATTTT.

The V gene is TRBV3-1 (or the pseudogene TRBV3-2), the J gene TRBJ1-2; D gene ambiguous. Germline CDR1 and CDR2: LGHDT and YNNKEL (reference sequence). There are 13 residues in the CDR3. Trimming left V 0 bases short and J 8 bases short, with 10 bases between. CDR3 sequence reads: CASSQEKHYGYTF. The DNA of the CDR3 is TGTGCCAGCAGCCAAGAGAAACATTACGGCTACACCTTC.

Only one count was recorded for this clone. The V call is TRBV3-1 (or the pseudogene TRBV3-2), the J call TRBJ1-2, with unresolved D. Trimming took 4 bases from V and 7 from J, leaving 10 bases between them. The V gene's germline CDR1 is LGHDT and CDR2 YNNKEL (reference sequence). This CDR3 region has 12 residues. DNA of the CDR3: TGTGCCAGCAGCCCGGCGGGGATTGGCTACACCTTC. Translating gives CASSPAGIGYTF.

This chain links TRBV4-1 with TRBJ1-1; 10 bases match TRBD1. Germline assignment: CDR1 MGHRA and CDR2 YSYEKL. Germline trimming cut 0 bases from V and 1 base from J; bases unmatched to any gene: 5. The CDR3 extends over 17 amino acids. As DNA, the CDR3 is TGCGCCAGCAGCCAAGACCGACAGGGGGCCAAGAACACTGAAGCTTTCTTT. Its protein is CASSQDRQGAKNTEAFF.

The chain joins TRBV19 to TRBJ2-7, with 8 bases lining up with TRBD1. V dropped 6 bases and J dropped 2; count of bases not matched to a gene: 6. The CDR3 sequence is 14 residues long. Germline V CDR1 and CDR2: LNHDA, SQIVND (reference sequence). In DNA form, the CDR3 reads TGTGCCAGTAGGCTCGGGACAGGAACCTACGAGCAGTACTTC. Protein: CASRLGTGTYEQYF.

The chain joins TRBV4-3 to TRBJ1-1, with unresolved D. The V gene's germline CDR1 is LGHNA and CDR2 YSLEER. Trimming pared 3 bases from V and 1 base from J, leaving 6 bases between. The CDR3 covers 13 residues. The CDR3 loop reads CASSHNTNTEAFF. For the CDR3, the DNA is TGCGCCAGCAGCCATAACACGAACACTGAAGCTTTCTTT.

The CDR3 DNA is TGTGCCAGCAGCTTGGGACAGGGGGAGTCCTACGAGCAGTACTTC. Translated, it gives CASSLGQGESYEQYF. This chain joins TRBV7-2 and TRBJ2-7, with 11 positions matching TRBD1. V dropped 3 bases and J dropped 1; count of bases not matched to a gene: 2. Germline assignment: CDR1 SGHTA and CDR2 FQGNSA. The length of the CDR3 is 15 residues.

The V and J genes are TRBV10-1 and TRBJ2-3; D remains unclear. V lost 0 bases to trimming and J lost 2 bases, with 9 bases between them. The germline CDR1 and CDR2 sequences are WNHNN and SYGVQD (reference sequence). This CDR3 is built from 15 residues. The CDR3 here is CASSESSRFTDTQYF. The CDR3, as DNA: TGCGCCAGCAGTGAGTCTTCGCGGTTCACAGATACGCAGTATTTT.

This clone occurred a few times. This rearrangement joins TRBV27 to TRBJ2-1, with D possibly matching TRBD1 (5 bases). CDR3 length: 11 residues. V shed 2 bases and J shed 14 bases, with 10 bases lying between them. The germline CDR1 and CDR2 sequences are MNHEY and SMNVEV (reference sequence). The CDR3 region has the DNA TGTGCCAGCAGTTTAGGCCAGGGCGAGTTCTTC. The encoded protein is CASSLGQGEFF.

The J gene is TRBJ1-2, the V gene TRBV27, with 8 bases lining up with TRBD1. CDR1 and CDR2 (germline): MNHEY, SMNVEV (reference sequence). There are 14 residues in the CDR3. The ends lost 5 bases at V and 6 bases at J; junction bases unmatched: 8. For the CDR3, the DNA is TGTGCCAGCAGTGCGAGACAGGGGATCGATGGCTACACCTTC. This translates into CASSARQGIDGYTF.

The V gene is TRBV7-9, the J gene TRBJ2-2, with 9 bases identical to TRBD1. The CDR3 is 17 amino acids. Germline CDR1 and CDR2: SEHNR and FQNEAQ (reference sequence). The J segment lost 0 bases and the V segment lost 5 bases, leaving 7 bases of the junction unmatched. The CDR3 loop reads CASSTPRTGANTGELFF. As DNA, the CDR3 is TGTGCCAGCAGCACACCCCGGACAGGGGCGAACACCGGGGAGCTGTTTTTT.

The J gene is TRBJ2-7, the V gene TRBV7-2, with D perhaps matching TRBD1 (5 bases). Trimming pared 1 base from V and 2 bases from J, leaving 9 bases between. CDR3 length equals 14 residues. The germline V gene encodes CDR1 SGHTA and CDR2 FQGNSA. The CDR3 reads CASSLDDRAYEQYF. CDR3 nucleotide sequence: TGTGCCAGCAGCTTAGATGACAGAGCCTACGAGCAGTACTTC.

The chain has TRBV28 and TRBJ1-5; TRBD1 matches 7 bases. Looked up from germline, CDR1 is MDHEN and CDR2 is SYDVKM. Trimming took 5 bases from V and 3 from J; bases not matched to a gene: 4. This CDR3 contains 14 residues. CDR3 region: CASSKQGNNQPQHF. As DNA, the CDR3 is TGTGCCAGCAGTAAACAGGGGAACAATCAGCCCCAGCATTTT.

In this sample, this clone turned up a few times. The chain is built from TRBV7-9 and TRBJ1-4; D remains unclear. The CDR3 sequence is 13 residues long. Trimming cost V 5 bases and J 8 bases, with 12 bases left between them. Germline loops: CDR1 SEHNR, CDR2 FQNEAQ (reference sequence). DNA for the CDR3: TGTGCCAGCAGCCCCGCTCTCGGGGAAAAACTGTTTTTT. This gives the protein CASSPALGEKLFF.

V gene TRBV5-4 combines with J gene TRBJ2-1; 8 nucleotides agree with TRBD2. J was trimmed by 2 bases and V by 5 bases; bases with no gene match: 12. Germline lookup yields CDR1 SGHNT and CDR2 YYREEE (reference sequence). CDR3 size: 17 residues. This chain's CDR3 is CASSKNRGTRTYNEQFF. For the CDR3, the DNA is TGTGCCAGCAGTAAAAATCGCGGGACTAGAACCTACAATGAGCAGTTCTTC.

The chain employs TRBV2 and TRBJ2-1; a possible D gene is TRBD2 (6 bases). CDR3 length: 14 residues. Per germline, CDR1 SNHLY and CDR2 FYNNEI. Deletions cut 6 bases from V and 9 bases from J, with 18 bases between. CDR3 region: CASSGGTSLGEQFF. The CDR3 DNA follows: TGTGCCAGCAGCGGCGGGACCTCCTTGGGTGAGCAGTTCTTC.

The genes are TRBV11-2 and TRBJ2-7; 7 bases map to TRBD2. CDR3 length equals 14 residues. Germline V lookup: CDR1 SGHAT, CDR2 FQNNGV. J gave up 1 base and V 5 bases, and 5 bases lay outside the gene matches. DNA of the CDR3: TGTGCCAGCAGCATTGACGGGGGGTCCTACGAGCAGTACTTC. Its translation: CASSIDGGSYEQYF.

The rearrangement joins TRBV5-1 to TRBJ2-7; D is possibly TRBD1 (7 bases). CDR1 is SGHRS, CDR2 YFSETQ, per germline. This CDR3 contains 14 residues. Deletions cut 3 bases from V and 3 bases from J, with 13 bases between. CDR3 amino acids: CASSWGDRDYEQYF. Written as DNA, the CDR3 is TGCGCCAGCAGCTGGGGGGACAGAGACTACGAGCAGTACTTC.